One sample yielded the 4 T cell receptor beta chains listed below, sequenced in a study of glioma-infiltrating T cells after dendritic cell vaccination. Profiling relied on immunoSEQ multiplex PCR, and the TCRdb table lists in-frame clones only, not all of them. Counted here are tens of thousands of clones, around 86% occurring once; the ten biggest clones make up roughly 8.2%. Sample: blood, taken before dendritic cell vaccination. These receptors were taken from a human donor with glioblastoma.

In DNA, the CDR3 is TGTGCCAGCAGCAAAGTGGAGACTAGCGGGGGGGCGGAGAATGAGCAGTTCTTC. It specifies CASSKVETSGGAENEQFF. The chain uses TRBV21-1 and TRBJ2-1; the table calls TRBD2, which could not be checked here. TRBV21-1 is marked as a pseudogene. CDR3 size: 18 residues.

This chain links TRBV7-2 with TRBJ2-2; D possibly corresponds to TRBD1 (6 bases). CDR3 length: 15 residues. The ends were cut back, 8 bases at V and 7 bases at J, with 20 bases in the middle. Germline CDR1 is SGHTA and CDR2 is FQGNSA. The CDR3 nucleotides are TGTGCCAGCCCAACACAGGGTTTGAGAGGCGGGGAGCTGTTTTTT. Amino acid sequence: CASPTQGLRGGELFF.

The V and J genes are TRBV10-2 and TRBJ1-6, with D maybe TRBD1 (6 bases). Per the germline V gene, CDR1 is WSHSY and CDR2 is SAAADI. V shed 7 bases and J shed 8 bases, with 12 bases lying between them. The CDR3 loop spans 13 amino acids. The CDR3 loop reads CASNLQGYSPLHF. The CDR3 DNA follows: TGCGCCAGCAACTTACAGGGATATTCACCCCTCCACTTT.

CDR3 in DNA: TGTGCCAGCAGTGAGGCCGGGGGGGGTGAAAAACTGTTTTTT. Translation: CASSEAGGGEKLFF. V and J are TRBV6-1 and TRBJ1-4, with a weak D call TRBD1 (5 bases). Germline V gene data show CDR1 as MNHNS and CDR2 as SASEGT. The CDR3 loop spans 14 amino acids. V gave up 3 bases and J gave up 7 bases, with 12 bases separating them.